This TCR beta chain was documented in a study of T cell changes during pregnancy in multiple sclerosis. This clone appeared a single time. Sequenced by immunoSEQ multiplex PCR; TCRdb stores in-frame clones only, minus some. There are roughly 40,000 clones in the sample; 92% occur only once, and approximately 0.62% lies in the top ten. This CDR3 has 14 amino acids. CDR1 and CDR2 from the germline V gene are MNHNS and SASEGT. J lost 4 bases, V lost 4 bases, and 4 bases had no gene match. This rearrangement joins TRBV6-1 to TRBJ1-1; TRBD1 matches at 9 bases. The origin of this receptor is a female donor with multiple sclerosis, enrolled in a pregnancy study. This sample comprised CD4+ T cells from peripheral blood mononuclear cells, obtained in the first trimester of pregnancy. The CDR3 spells CASSAGQGTTEAFF. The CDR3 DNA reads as TGTGCCAGCAGTGCCGGACAGGGGACCACTGAAGCTTTCTTT.